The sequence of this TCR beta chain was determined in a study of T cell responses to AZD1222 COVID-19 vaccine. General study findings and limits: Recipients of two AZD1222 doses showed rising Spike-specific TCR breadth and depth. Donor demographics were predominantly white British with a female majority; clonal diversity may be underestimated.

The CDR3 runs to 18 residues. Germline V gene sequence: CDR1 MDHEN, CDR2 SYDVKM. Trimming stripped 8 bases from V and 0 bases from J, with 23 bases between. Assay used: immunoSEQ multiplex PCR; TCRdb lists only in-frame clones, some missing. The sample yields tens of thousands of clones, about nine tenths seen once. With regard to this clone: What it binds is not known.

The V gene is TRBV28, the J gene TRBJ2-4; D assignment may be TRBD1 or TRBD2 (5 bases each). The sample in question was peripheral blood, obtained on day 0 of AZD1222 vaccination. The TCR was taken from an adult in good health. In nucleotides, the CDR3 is TGTGCCAGCTCCCCCGGGGCAGGAACTTTATTAGCCAAAAACATTCAGTACTTC. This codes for CASSPGAGTLLAKNIQYF.